This TCR beta chain was retrieved from a study of blood T cell repertoires in COVID-19. The CDR3 is made up of 17 amino acids. Germline assignment: CDR1 SGDLS and CDR2 YYNGEE. V shed 4 bases, J shed 0 bases, and the junction held 12 bases outside the gene matches. Clones were sequenced by immunoSEQ multiplex PCR, and TCRdb holds only the in-frame ones, with some missing. The profile shows fewer than 150,000 clones, 60% to 85% of them singletons. This receptor was obtained from a man between 65 and 79 years old with acute or convalescent COVID-19. Sequenced material: peripheral blood. The J gene is TRBJ2-7, the V gene TRBV9, with TRBD1 matching over 8 bases. The CDR3 DNA reads as TGTGCCAGCAGCCTCGGACAGGGCCGCATACACTCCTACGAGCAGTACTTC. It yields the protein CASSLGQGRIHSYEQYF.